A single sample gave rise to the 3 T cell receptor beta chains below, sequenced in a study of Tregs in tolerant kidney transplant recipients. Related graft donors supplied nonmyeloablative bone marrow transplants, and mixed chimerism was transient. Assay: immunoSEQ multiplex PCR; the TCRdb copy retains only in-frame clones and omits some. This sample has approximately 60,000 clones, with roughly 86% found just once. Sequencing was performed on CD4+ T cells from blood (PBMCs), taken 6 months after the transplant. These receptors were taken from a human patient who received a combined kidney and bone marrow transplant. Some of these T cells may belong to the graft donor.

This clone was observed a single time. The chain is built from TRBV7-6 and TRBJ1-3; D uncertain. Between the trimmed V and J ends, which lost 0 bases and 4 bases, there was a span of 7 bases. The length of the CDR3 is 14 residues. Germline values: CDR1 SGHVS, CDR2 FNYEAQ. The CDR3 reads CASSLALGGNTIYF. The CDR3 nucleotides read TGTGCCAGCAGCTTAGCGCTAGGCGGAAACACCATATATTTT.

The chain joins TRBV5-4 to TRBJ2-5, with TRBD2 matching over 11 bases. From germline, CDR1 is SGHNT and CDR2 YYREEE (reference sequence). V lost 4 bases, J lost 5 bases, and 7 bases stayed unmatched. This CDR3 contains 15 residues. CDR3 DNA sequence: TGTGCCAGCAGCAGTAGCGGGAGGGCCCGGGAGACCCAGTACTTC. Protein product: CASSSSGRARETQYF. Full variable domain (remainder filled in from reference TRBV5-4 and TRBJ2-5): ETGVTQSPTHLIKTRGQQVTLRCSSQSGHNTVSWYQQALGQGPQFIFQYYREEENGRGNFPPRFSGLQFPNYSSELNVNALELDDSALYLCASSSSGRARETQYFGPGTRLLVL.

The chain links TRBV7-9 to TRBJ2-3; 9 nucleotides line up with TRBD1. Germline values: CDR1 SEHNR, CDR2 FQNEAQ (reference sequence). V trimming: 5 bases; J trimming: 4 bases; junction bases outside the gene matches: 10. CDR3 size: 16 residues. For the CDR3, the DNA is TGTGCCAGCAGCCCCCGTAGGACAGGGGAACCAGATACGCAGTATTTT. Translated, it gives CASSPRRTGEPDTQYF.